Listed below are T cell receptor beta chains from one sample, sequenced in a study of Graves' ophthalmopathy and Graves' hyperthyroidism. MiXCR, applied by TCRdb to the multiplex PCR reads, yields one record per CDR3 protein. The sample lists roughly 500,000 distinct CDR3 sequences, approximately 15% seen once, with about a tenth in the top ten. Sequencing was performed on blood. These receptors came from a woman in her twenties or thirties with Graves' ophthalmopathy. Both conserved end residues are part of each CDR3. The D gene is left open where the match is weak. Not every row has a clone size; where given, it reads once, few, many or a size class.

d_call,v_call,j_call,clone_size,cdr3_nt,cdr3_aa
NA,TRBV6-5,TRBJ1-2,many,TGTGCCAGCAGTTACTCGGTCCAGCCTTATGGCTACACCTTC,CASSYSVQPYGYTF
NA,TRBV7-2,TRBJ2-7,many,TGTGCCAGCAGCTTAGACAGGAAATACGAGCAGTACTTC,CASSLDRKYEQYF
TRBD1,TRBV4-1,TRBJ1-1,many,TGCGCCAGCAGTCGAAAGGCCTTGACAGGGACCCAGGAAAACACTGAAGCTTTCTTT,CASSRKALTGTQENTEAFF
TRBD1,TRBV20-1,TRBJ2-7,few,TGCAGTGGAGGCCGGGACAGGGCCCTCGAGCAGTACTTC,CSGGRDRALEQYF
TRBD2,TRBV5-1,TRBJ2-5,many,TGCGCCAGCAGCTGGACTAGCGGGTACCAAGAGACCCAGTACTTC,CASSWTSGYQETQYF
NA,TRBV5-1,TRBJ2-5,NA,TGCGCCAGCAGCTCTGGATTAACCCAGTACTTC,CASSSGLTQYF
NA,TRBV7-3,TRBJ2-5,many,TGTGCCAGCAGCTTAGGACCCGGAGAGACCCAGTACTTC,CASSLGPGETQYF
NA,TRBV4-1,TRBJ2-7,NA,TGCGCCAGCAGCCAACCCCCGCTCGGGGCCTACGAGCAGTACTTC,CASSQPPLGAYEQYF
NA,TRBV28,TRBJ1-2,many,TGTGCCAGCAGTCCGAACCACAACTATGGCTACACCTTC,CASSPNHNYGYTF
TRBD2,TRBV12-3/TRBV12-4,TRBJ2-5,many,TGTGCCAGCAGACCCGTTAGCGGGAGCGGGGAGACCCAGTACTTC,CASRPVSGSGETQYF
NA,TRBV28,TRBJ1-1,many,TGTGCCAGCAGTCCGGTGGCAGAAATGAACACTGAAGCTTTCTTT,CASSPVAEMNTEAFF
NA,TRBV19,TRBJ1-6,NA,TGTGCCAGTAGTATGATCGACAGGCCAAATTCACCCCTCCACTTT,CASSMIDRPNSPLHF
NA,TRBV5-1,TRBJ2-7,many,TGCGCCAGCAGCTTGGAGGCCTCCTACGAGCAGTACTTC,CASSLEASYEQYF
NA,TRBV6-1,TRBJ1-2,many,TGTGCCAGCAGTGAAGGTGTCTGGACAGTTAACTATGGCTACACCTTC,CASSEGVWTVNYGYTF
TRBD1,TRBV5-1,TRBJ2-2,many,TGCGCCAGCAGCTTGGTATTTCGGCAGGGGGATTACACCGGGGAGCTGTTTTTT,CASSLVFRQGDYTGELFF
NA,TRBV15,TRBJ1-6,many,TGTGCCACCAGCAGAAGGACTGAGCAGATAATAAATAATTCACCCCTCCACTTT,CATSRRTEQIINNSPLHF
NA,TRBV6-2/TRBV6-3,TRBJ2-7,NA,TGTGCCAGCTTCGGTGGGTACGATCAGTACTTC,CASFGGYDQYF
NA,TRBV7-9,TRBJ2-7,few,TGTGCCAGCAGCTATCGGGGCGAGGGGGGGTACGAGCAGTACTTC,CASSYRGEGGYEQYF
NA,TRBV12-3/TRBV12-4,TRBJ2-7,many,TGTGCCAGCAGTCGGACCCACGAGCAGTACTTC,CASSRTHEQYF
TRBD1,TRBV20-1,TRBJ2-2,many,TGCAGTGCTCTTAACAGGGGGGCCGGGGAGCTGTTTTTT,CSALNRGAGELFF
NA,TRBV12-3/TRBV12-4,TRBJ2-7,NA,TGTGCCAGCAGTTTCCCTAGGGGCTACTCCTACGAGCAGTACTTC,CASSFPRGYSYEQYF
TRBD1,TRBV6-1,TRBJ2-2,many,TGTGCCAGCAGTGGGACAGGAACCAACACCGGGGAGCTGTTTTTT,CASSGTGTNTGELFF
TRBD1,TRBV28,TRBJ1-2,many,TGTGCCAGCAGATGGACAGGGCGAATTAATGGCTACACCTTC,CASRWTGRINGYTF
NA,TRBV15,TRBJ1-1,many,TGTGCCACCAGCGGTCGACCGGGACGTTGGAACACTGAAGCTTTCTTT,CATSGRPGRWNTEAFF
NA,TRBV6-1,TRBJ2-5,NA,TGTGCCAGCGGGGTGGAGACCCAGTACTTC,CASGVETQYF
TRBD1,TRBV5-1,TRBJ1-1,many,TGCGCCAGCAGCTTGGACGATCCCACAGGGGACGCTTTCTTT,CASSLDDPTGDAFF
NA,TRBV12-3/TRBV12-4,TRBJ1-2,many,TGTGCCAGCAGTTCTACACCCCGGGGAGAGAACTATGGCTACACCTTC,CASSSTPRGENYGYTF
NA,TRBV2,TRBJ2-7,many,TGTGCCAGCAGTGTTTTGTTTGGATGGGTCCCCGATAGCTCCTACGAGCAGTACTTC,CASSVLFGWVPDSSYEQYF
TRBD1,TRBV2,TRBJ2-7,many,TGTGCCAGCACGGACAGGGAACCCTACGTAGGATACTTC,CASTDREPYVGYF
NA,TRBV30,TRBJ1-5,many,TGTGCCTGGAACTCGGGAGACCAGCCCCAGCATTTT,CAWNSGDQPQHF
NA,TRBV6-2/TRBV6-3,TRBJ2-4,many,TGTGCCAGCAGTCCTCGTACGGGGGCGGGGACCAAAAACATTCAGTACTTC,CASSPRTGAGTKNIQYF
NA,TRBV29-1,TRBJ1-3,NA,TGCAGCGTTGAAGCGGTAAAAGGGCCCTCTGGAAACACCATATATTTT,CSVEAVKGPSGNTIYF
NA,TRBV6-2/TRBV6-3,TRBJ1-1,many,TGTGCCAGCAGTCGAGGGACCTCGCGGGCTTTCTTT,CASSRGTSRAFF
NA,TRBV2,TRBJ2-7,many,TGTGCCAGTCAGGGCTACTACGAGCAGTACTTC,CASQGYYEQYF
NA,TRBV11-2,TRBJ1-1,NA,TGTGCCAGCAGCTCCCCGAAGGCCCGGATGAACACTGAAGCTTTCTTT,CASSSPKARMNTEAFF
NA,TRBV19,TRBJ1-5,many,TGTGCCAGTAGTCTGGGTGCGGGGACCCGGAATCAGCCCCAGCATTTT,CASSLGAGTRNQPQHF
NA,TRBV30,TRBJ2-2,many,TGTGCCTGGAGTCCGGGGGCAGGGATCACCGGGGAGCTGTTTTTT,CAWSPGAGITGELFF
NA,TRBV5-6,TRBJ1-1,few,TGTGCCAGCAGATCTCAAGACACTGAAGCTTTCTTT,CASRSQDTEAFF
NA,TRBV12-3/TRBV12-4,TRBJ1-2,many,TGTGCCAGCGCCCCCATCCCCAGGTTGGGCTCTGGCTACACCTTC,CASAPIPRLGSGYTF
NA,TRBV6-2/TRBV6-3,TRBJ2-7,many,TGTGCCAGCAGTTACGCGGGACTCTACGAGCAGTACTTC,CASSYAGLYEQYF
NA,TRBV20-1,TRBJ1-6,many,TGCAGTGCTACACAGGGTTATAATTCACCCCTCCACTTT,CSATQGYNSPLHF
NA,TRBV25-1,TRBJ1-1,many,TGTGCCAGCAGTGAGTGGGGCATGAACACTGAAGCTTTCTTT,CASSEWGMNTEAFF
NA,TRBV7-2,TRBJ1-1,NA,TGTGCCAGCAGCTGGGCAGGCTCGGGGGGTGAAGCTTTCTTT,CASSWAGSGGEAFF
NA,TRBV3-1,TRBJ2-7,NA,TGTGCCAGCAGCCAGGCAGTCTACGAGCAGTACTTC,CASSQAVYEQYF
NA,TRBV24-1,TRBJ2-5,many,TGTGCCACCAGTGAGGGGGGGACAGTTCAAGAGACCCAGTACTTC,CATSEGGTVQETQYF
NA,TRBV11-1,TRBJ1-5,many,TGTGCCAGCAGCTTGAAGATAAACCAGCCCCAGCATTTT,CASSLKINQPQHF
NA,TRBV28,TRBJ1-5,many,TGTGCCAGCAGTTCTAACAGGGTCAGTAATCAGCCCCAGCATTTT,CASSSNRVSNQPQHF
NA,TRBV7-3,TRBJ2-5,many,TGTGCCAGCAGCTTAGCTTCCGGGCCCTGGGAGACCCAGTACTTC,CASSLASGPWETQYF
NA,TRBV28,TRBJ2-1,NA,TGTGCCAGCAGTTTATTGGCGGCATCCTCCTACAATGAGCAGTTCTTC,CASSLLAASSYNEQFF
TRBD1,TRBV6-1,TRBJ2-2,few,TGTGCCAGCACTCGGGACAGGGACTTATCCACCGGGGAGCTGTTTTTT,CASTRDRDLSTGELFF
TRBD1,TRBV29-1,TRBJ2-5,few,TGCAGCGTCCGGGACAGGGGGCGACAAGAGACCCAGTACTTC,CSVRDRGRQETQYF
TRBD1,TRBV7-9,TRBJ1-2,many,TGTGCCAGCAGCTATGGACAGGGAGTTTATGGCTACACCTTC,CASSYGQGVYGYTF
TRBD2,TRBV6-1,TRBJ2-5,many,TGTGCCAGCACCGGGGAGGGACCTCAAGAGACCCAGTACTTC,CASTGEGPQETQYF
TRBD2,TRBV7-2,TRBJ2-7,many,TGTGCCAGCAGCTTTAGCGGGAAAATCTACGAGCAGTACTTC,CASSFSGKIYEQYF
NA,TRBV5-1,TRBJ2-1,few,TGCGCCAGCAGCTTGGAGTGGGGTGAGCAGTTCTTC,CASSLEWGEQFF
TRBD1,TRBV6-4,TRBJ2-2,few,TGTGCCAGCAGACAACGACAGGGGATCGGGGAGCTGTTTTTT,CASRQRQGIGELFF
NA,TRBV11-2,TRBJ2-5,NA,TGTGCCAGCAGCTTAACATCGACAGAGACCCAGTACTTC,CASSLTSTETQYF
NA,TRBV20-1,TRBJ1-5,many,TGCAGTGCTAGATGGGGGGCCAATCAGCCCCAGCATTTT,CSARWGANQPQHF